This T cell receptor (beta chain) was captured by sequencing in a study of human CD8 memory T cell subsets. UMI-labeled 5' RACE was used, and it produced the TCR beta libraries. TCRdb reanalyzed the 5' RACE reads, giving one entry per CDR3 protein sequence and no DNA. The table for this sample gives 5,000 to 7,000 distinct CDR3 sequences. The sequence was collected from a human donor in good health. Sequencing was carried out using CD8+ T cells from PBMCs.

The CDR3 region is CASSSGLTYEQYF. The genes are TRBV7-9 and TRBJ2-7. Germline V CDR1 and CDR2: SEHNR, FQNEAQ (reference sequence). This CDR3 comprises 13 residues.